One sample yielded the 8 T cell receptor beta chains listed below, sequenced in a study of shared clonotypes between healthy human individuals. The method was immunoSEQ multiplex PCR; TCRdb's version includes in-frame clones alone and lacks a portion of them. The profile shows roughly 2.6 million clones, just over 90% of them singletons. Specimen: naive CD4+ T cells sorted from blood. Subset: CD45RA+ positively selected. All receptors derive from a man between 18 and 35 years old in good health.

This clone has just a few counts. Other DNA sequences from this sample encode an identical CDR3 as well. The chain is built from TRBV20-1 and TRBJ1-1; D ambiguous. The V end lost 5 bases, the J end lost 0 bases, and 4 bases lay between the germline ends. The germline V gene encodes CDR1 DFQATT and CDR2 SNEGSKA (reference sequence). This CDR3 is 11 amino acids long. As DNA, the CDR3 is TGCAGTGCTCCCATGAACACTGAAGCTTTCTTT. It codes for CSAPMNTEAFF.

The rearrangement joins TRBV9 to TRBJ1-6, with a tentative D call TRBD1 (5 bases). CDR1 is SGDLS, CDR2 YYNGEE, per germline. V shed 4 bases and J shed 10 bases, with 9 bases lying between them. The length of the CDR3 is 12 residues. The DNA of the CDR3 is TGTGCCAGCAGCCCGGGGGAATCACCCCTCCACTTT. Translated, it gives CASSPGESPLHF.

The chain employs TRBV28 and TRBJ2-2; TRBD1 matches 10 bases. J gave up 6 bases and V 5 bases, and 6 bases lay outside the gene matches. Germline-derived CDR1 and CDR2 are MDHEN and SYDVKM. CDR3 length: 15 residues. For the CDR3, the DNA is TGTGCCAGCAGTCTGGCCGGGACAGGGGCCGGGGAGCTGTTTTTT. Encoded protein: CASSLAGTGAGELFF.

The chain recombines TRBV13 with TRBJ2-2; 8 bases line up with TRBD1. Germline CDR1 is PRHDT and CDR2 is FYEKMQ (reference sequence). Unmatched junction bases numbered 11, after V lost 2 bases and J lost 6 bases. The CDR3 consists of 17 residues. The CDR3 region is CASSLLSGGARAGELFF. CDR3 in DNA: TGTGCCAGCAGCTTACTGTCAGGGGGCGCCAGAGCCGGGGAGCTGTTTTTT.

The rearrangement joins TRBV5-6 to TRBJ2-7; D may match TRBD1 or TRBD2 (6 bases each). The CDR3 extends over 14 amino acids. CDR1 is SGHDT and CDR2 is YYEEEE in the germline V gene. V lost 0 bases and J lost 3, with 10 bases in between. The CDR3 protein is CASSLGGAGYEQYF. For the CDR3, the DNA is TGTGCCAGCAGCTTGGGGGGGGCCGGCTACGAGCAGTACTTC.

The chain joins TRBV15 to TRBJ1-4, with D perhaps matching TRBD1 (5 bases). The germline V gene has CDR1 LNHNV and CDR2 YYDKDF (reference sequence). V was clipped by 4 bases and J by 0 bases, with 12 bases between them. The CDR3 sequence is 16 residues long. Written as DNA, the CDR3 is TGTGCCACCAGCACCGGGACGGCAGCAACTAATGAAAAACTGTTTTTT. Its translation: CATSTGTAATNEKLFF.

V gene TRBV19 combines with J gene TRBJ1-1, with D possibly being TRBD1 (6 bases). This CDR3 region has 15 residues. The V end lost 5 bases, the J end lost 1 base, and 14 bases lay between the germline ends. Germline CDR1 LNHDA, CDR2 SQIVND (reference sequence). The CDR3 spells CASSLGGQANTEAFF. Here the CDR3 DNA reads TGTGCCAGTAGTCTTGGGGGGCAGGCGAACACTGAAGCTTTCTTT.

This chain uses TRBV5-1 with TRBJ1-2; unclear D gene. V lost 0 bases and J 4 bases, leaving 19 bases between the germline ends. CDR3 length equals 17 residues. CDR1 and CDR2 (germline): SGHRS, YFSETQ. This CDR3 reads CASSLAPRGPLSYGYTF. The CDR3 coding sequence is TGCGCCAGCAGCTTGGCCCCGCGAGGTCCACTCTCCTATGGCTACACCTTC. The full variable domain, with the rest looked up from reference TRBV5-1 and TRBJ1-2, is KAGVTQTPRYLIKTRGQQVTLSCSPISGHRSVSWYQQTPGQGLQFLFEYFSETQRNKGNFPGRFSGRQFSNSRSEMNVSTLELGDSALYLCASSLAPRGPLSYGYTFGSGTRLTVV.